One and the same sample provided the 31 T cell receptor beta chains below, sequenced in a study of CD8 T cells in ankylosing spondylitis. Findings and caveats of the study: Apparently characteristic of ankylosing spondylitis blood was a TCR beta motif (eight highly homologous variants).

TCRdb used MiXCR to reprocess the 5' RACE reads, holding one entry per CDR3 protein. The table includes 200,000 to 250,000 distinct CDR3 sequences, 6% to 8% detected once. For these receptors, no antigen is known. The material sequenced was blood, either unsorted or a sorted T cell fraction (not recorded which). These receptors were taken from a male donor with ankylosing spondylitis.

In this sample, this clonotype turned up a few times. The chain carries TRBV4-3 and TRBJ2-7, with a possible D match to TRBD2 (5 bases). The CDR3 is 16 residues long. Germline lookup yields CDR1 LGHNA and CDR2 YSLEER. V was cut by 1 base and J by 6 bases, with 19 bases left in between. CDR3 DNA: TGCGCCAGCAGCCAAGCTCCGGGATCGGCTACCCGCGAGCAGTACTTC. Encoded protein: CASSQAPGSATREQYF.

This clonotype has at least ten counts. The rearrangement uses TRBV27 and TRBJ2-7; D might be TRBD1 (5 bases). The germline V gene encodes CDR1 MNHEY and CDR2 SMNVEV (reference sequence). The CDR3 is 15 amino acids. The germline V and J ends were trimmed by 3 bases and 0 bases, with 12 bases remaining between them. CDR3 region: CASSFIGVHSYEQYF. CDR3 in DNA: TGTGCCAGCAGTTTTATAGGGGTCCACTCCTACGAGCAGTACTTC.

V is TRBV19 and J is TRBJ1-4; D is unclear. V shed 9 bases and J shed 7 bases, with 18 bases lying between them. The CDR3 is made up of 14 amino acids. CDR1 and CDR2 (germline): LNHDA, SQIVND (reference sequence). Written as DNA, the CDR3 is TGTGCCAGCACCGGGTGGGTCGGAGGTGAAAAACTGTTTTTT. This encodes CASTGWVGGEKLFF.

This chain uses TRBV3-1 with TRBJ2-7, with D tentatively TRBD2 (5 bases). Germline loops: CDR1 LGHDT, CDR2 YNNKEL (reference sequence). The V end was cut by 4 bases, the J end by 6 bases, with 16 bases between. CDR3 length equals 14 residues. CDR3 bases: TGTGCCAGCAGCCCCCGCGGGCGCCGAGGCGAGCAGTACTTC. Encoded protein: CASSPRGRRGEQYF.

This clonotype was observed at least ten times. The V gene is TRBV29-1, the J gene TRBJ2-7; 10 nucleotides agree with TRBD2. Germline V CDR1 and CDR2: SQVTM, ANQGSEA. CDR3 length equals 15 residues. V was clipped by 4 bases and J by 0 bases; unmatched bases: 6. In nucleotides, the CDR3 is TGCAGCGTTGGCGGACTAGCGGTTAGCTCCTACGAGCAGTACTTC. Encoded protein: CSVGGLAVSSYEQYF.

This chain links TRBV27 with TRBJ1-2, with TRBD1 as a possible D gene (5 bases). V was cut by 10 bases and J by 2 bases, with 20 bases left in between. This CDR3 is built from 15 residues. Germline-derived CDR1 and CDR2 are MNHEY and SMNVEV (reference sequence). The CDR3 DNA reads TGTGCCACCTCCTTCTCGGGACCCATCAACTATGGCTACACCTTC. This codes for CATSFSGPINYGYTF.

The V call is TRBV6-1, the J call TRBJ2-7; 8 bases are a match to TRBD2. There are 17 residues in the CDR3. The germline CDR1 and CDR2 sequences are MNHNS and SASEGT. V trimming: 1 base; J trimming: 3 bases; junction bases outside the gene matches: 11. The CDR3 sequence is CASSEVSGSKRIYEQYF. The CDR3 DNA reads TGTGCCAGCAGTGAAGTAAGCGGGAGTAAGAGAATCTACGAGCAGTACTTC.

This clonotype showed up many times. The rearrangement uses TRBV7-2 and TRBJ1-1; D is unclear. Trimming removed 4 bases from V and 1 base from J, with 10 bases in between. This CDR3 is built from 14 residues. From germline, CDR1 is SGHTA and CDR2 FQGNSA. Here the CDR3 DNA reads TGTGCCAGCAGCTATCTGGCCTCGAACACTGAAGCTTTCTTT. It yields the protein CASSYLASNTEAFF. Using reference TRBV7-2 and TRBJ1-1 for the parts outside the CDR3, the full variable domain is GAGVSQSPSNKVTEKGKDVELRCDPISGHTALYWYRQSLGQGLEFLIYFQGNSAPDKSGLPSDRFSAERTGGSVSTLTIQRTQQEDSAVYLCASSYLASNTEAFFGQGTRLTVV.

The rearrangement uses TRBV15 and TRBJ2-6, with D possibly TRBD1 on 6 matching bases. The CDR3 loop spans 16 amino acids. Germline lookup yields CDR1 LNHNV and CDR2 YYDKDF (reference sequence). V shed 1 base and J shed 2 bases, with 9 bases lying between them. The CDR3 protein is CATSRVRGPGANVLTF. CDR3 sequence (DNA): TGTGCCACCAGCAGAGTCAGGGGACCTGGGGCCAACGTCCTGACTTTC. Combining the CDR3 with reference TRBV15 and TRBJ2-6 gives the whole variable domain DAMVIQNPRYQVTQFGKPVTLSCSQTLNHNVMYWYQQKSSQAPKLLFHYYDKDFNNEADTPDNFQSRRPNTSFCFLDIRSPGLGDTAMYLCATSRVRGPGANVLTFGAGSRLTVL.

This clonotype was seen a few times. The chain joins TRBV5-6 to TRBJ2-5, with TRBD2 matching 9 bases. Germline lookup yields CDR1 SGHDT and CDR2 YYEEEE. After removal of 4 bases from V and 11 bases from J, the junction contained 6 bases not matched to a gene. The CDR3 is made up of 12 amino acids. CDR3 region: CASSRGGGPQYF. The CDR3 DNA is TGTGCCAGCAGCCGCGGGGGGGGCCCTCAGTACTTC.

This clonotype was seen ten or more times. The V gene is TRBV9, the J gene TRBJ2-1; 11 bases map to TRBD2. The CDR3 covers 15 residues. V gave up 4 bases and J gave up 7 bases; unmatched junction bases: 7. Germline CDR1 SGDLS, CDR2 YYNGEE. The CDR3 sequence: CASSFSGGAENEQFF. DNA for the CDR3: TGTGCCAGCAGCTTTAGCGGGGGGGCGGAAAATGAGCAGTTCTTC.

The gene calls are TRBV7-9 and TRBJ2-7; weak D call: TRBD1 (6 bases). The germline gives CDR1 SEHNR, CDR2 FQNEAQ (reference sequence). The CDR3 runs 14 residues. Trimming pared 5 bases from V and 3 bases from J, leaving 14 bases between. The CDR3 is CASSDRARGYEQYF. The CDR3 DNA reads as TGTGCCAGCAGCGACCGTGCCAGGGGCTACGAGCAGTACTTC.

V usage is TRBV7-2 and J usage is TRBJ1-1, with no clear D. CDR3 length equals 14 residues. V shed 0 bases and J shed 1 base, with 6 bases lying between them. The germline CDR1 and CDR2 sequences are SGHTA and FQGNSA. CDR3 amino acids: CASSLAEANTEAFF. In nucleotides, the CDR3 is TGTGCCAGCAGCTTAGCGGAGGCGAACACTGAAGCTTTCTTT.

This clonotype was seen many times. The chain employs TRBV28 and TRBJ1-5; D gene uncertain. The germline V gene has CDR1 MDHEN and CDR2 SYDVKM. V gave up 6 bases and J gave up 5 bases, with 14 bases separating them. The CDR3 has 14 amino acids. CDR3: CASSPIWADQPQHF. CDR3 DNA: TGTGCCAGCAGCCCTATTTGGGCCGATCAGCCCCAGCATTTT.

This clonotype has at least ten counts. The genes are TRBV5-5 and TRBJ1-4; D is uncertain. The CDR3 has 17 amino acids. The germline CDR1 and CDR2 sequences are SGHKS and YYEKEE (reference sequence). V lost 2 bases, J lost 0 bases, and 14 bases lay in between. This chain's CDR3 is CASSFELSASTNEKLFF. The DNA for the CDR3 is TGTGCCAGCAGCTTTGAGTTGTCAGCATCAACTAATGAAAAACTGTTTTTT.

In this sample, this clonotype turned up many times. The V gene is TRBV6-2 or TRBV6-3, the J gene TRBJ2-3, with 14 bases identical to TRBD2. The CDR3 is 17 amino acids. Germline V gene data show CDR1 as MNHEY and CDR2 as SVGEGT. The trim removed 7 bases at V and 5 bases at J, leaving 11 bases unmatched. In DNA, the CDR3 is TGTGCCAGCATCAAGACTAGCGGGGGGGTTACCGGAGATACGCAGTATTTT. Translation gives CASIKTSGGVTGDTQYF.

The table lists this clonotype with a few counts. The gene calls are TRBV11-3 and TRBJ2-5; D call uncertain. Germline assignment: CDR1 SGHNT and CDR2 YENEEA. This CDR3 is 13 amino acids long. Trimming took off 3 bases at V and 2 bases at J, with 7 bases between the two ends. This CDR3 is CASSLSQQETQYF. The DNA of the CDR3 is TGTGCCAGCAGCTTGTCCCAACAAGAGACCCAGTACTTC.

This clonotype occurred many times. The chain links TRBV9 to TRBJ2-2; D perhaps matches TRBD1 (5 bases). This CDR3 is 14 amino acids long. The ends were cut back, 4 bases at V and 6 bases at J, with 13 bases in the middle. Germline assignment: CDR1 SGDLS and CDR2 YYNGEE. The CDR3 reads CASSSRQRAGELFF. In DNA form, the CDR3 reads TGTGCCAGCAGCTCTCGACAGAGAGCCGGGGAGCTGTTTTTT.

This clonotype has at least ten counts. The chain carries TRBV19 and TRBJ2-1; D ambiguous. The CDR3 covers 13 residues. Trimming stripped 3 bases from V and 5 bases from J, with 8 bases between. Germline loops: CDR1 LNHDA, CDR2 SQIVND (reference sequence). The CDR3 nucleotides read TGTGCCAGTAGTATCCATGCCAACAATGAGCAGTTCTTC. Amino acids: CASSIHANNEQFF.

This clonotype was seen repeatedly, ten times or more. This chain connects TRBV9 to TRBJ2-3; 7 bases fit TRBD2. The ends lost 6 bases at V and 4 bases at J; junction bases unmatched: 11. There are 15 residues in the CDR3. Germline V gene lookup returns CDR1 SGDLS and CDR2 YYNGEE. The CDR3 DNA reads TGTGCCAGCAACCACGGACTAGTTGGGGCAGATACGCAGTATTTT. Its protein product is CASNHGLVGADTQYF.

The J gene is TRBJ2-1, the V gene TRBV20-1, with 10 bases that match TRBD1. CDR3 length equals 13 residues. J was trimmed by 9 bases and V by 6 bases; bases with no gene match: 8. From germline, CDR1 is DFQATT and CDR2 SNEGSKA (reference sequence). The CDR3 loop is CSARTGGFLEQFF. CDR3 sequence (DNA): TGCAGTGCACGGACAGGGGGGTTTCTTGAGCAGTTCTTC.

This clonotype has ten or more counts. V gene TRBV6-5 combines with J gene TRBJ2-1, with D perhaps matching TRBD1 or TRBD2 (6 bases each). This CDR3 has 17 residues. V lost 3 bases and J 7 bases, leaving 22 bases between the germline ends. Per germline, CDR1 MNHEY and CDR2 SVGAGI. The CDR3 DNA is TGTGCCAGCAGTTATTGGGGGGTGGCAGGGGTTATTAATGAGCAGTTCTTC. It codes for CASSYWGVAGVINEQFF.

At least ten counts were recorded for this clonotype. The chain joins TRBV5-1 to TRBJ2-7; 9 bases map to TRBD1. Germline CDR1 and CDR2: SGHRS and YFSETQ. V dropped 0 bases and J dropped 6; count of bases not matched to a gene: 7. CDR3 size: 15 residues. The CDR3 spells CASSLGDRAPIEQYF. As DNA, the CDR3 is TGCGCCAGCAGCTTGGGGGACAGGGCGCCGATCGAGCAGTACTTC.

This clonotype was observed many times. The chain uses TRBV7-2 and TRBJ2-7; TRBD2 matches at 11 bases. The CDR3 totals 16 residues. Germline assignment: CDR1 SGHTA and CDR2 FQGNSA. V gave up 4 bases and J gave up 6 bases; unmatched junction bases: 11. The CDR3 is CASSSSLAGGISEQYF. The CDR3 nucleotides read TGTGCCAGCAGCTCCTCTCTAGCGGGAGGTATCTCCGAGCAGTACTTC.

There are a few counts of this clonotype. The chain links TRBV15 to TRBJ1-1; D ambiguous. Germline assignment: CDR1 LNHNV and CDR2 YYDKDF (reference sequence). The CDR3 contains 16 residues. V lost 5 bases and J 3 bases, leaving 19 bases between the germline ends. The CDR3: CATSGLPGSRDTEAFF. CDR3 coding DNA: TGTGCCACCAGCGGCCTACCGGGATCTAGGGACACTGAAGCTTTCTTT.

The J gene is TRBJ2-1, the V gene TRBV6-1; D not certain. The CDR3 length is 14 residues. Trimming took 6 bases from V and 2 from J, leaving 11 bases between them. CDR1 and CDR2 from the germline V gene are MNHNS and SASEGT. The CDR3 region has the DNA TGTGCCAGCAGCCTACTACAGCCCTACAATGAGCAGTTCTTC. Protein sequence: CASSLLQPYNEQFF.

The CDR3 DNA reads as TGTGCCAGCAGCCCCCGGTGGGTCCCCTACGAGCAGTACTTC. Protein: CASSPRWVPYEQYF. This sequence joins TRBV9 and TRBJ2-7, with D unclear. The CDR3 sequence is 14 residues long. V was clipped by 4 bases and J by 2 bases, with 13 bases between them. Germline V gene lookup returns CDR1 SGDLS and CDR2 YYNGEE.

This clonotype was detected many times. The chain has TRBV28 and TRBJ2-1, with TRBD2 matching 12 bases. V gave up 1 base and J gave up 9 bases; unmatched junction bases: 4. The CDR3 length is 15 residues. Germline V gene data show CDR1 as MDHEN and CDR2 as SYDVKM. CDR3 in DNA: TGTGCCAGCAGTTTATTCTCTAGCGGGAGGGGTGAGCAGTTCTTC. Translating it yields CASSLFSSGRGEQFF.

The rearrangement links TRBV5-1 to TRBJ1-6; no firm D call. V dropped 0 bases and J dropped 10 bases, with 11 bases sitting between them. The CDR3 extends over 14 amino acids. CDR1 is SGHRS and CDR2 is YFSETQ in the germline V gene. CDR3 in amino acids: CASSLDLGGSPLHF. CDR3 nucleotides: TGCGCCAGCAGCTTGGACCTGGGAGGATCACCCCTCCACTTT.

Many counts were recorded for this clonotype. This chain connects TRBV3-1 to TRBJ2-3; 9 bases match TRBD1. The CDR3 totals 15 residues. The trim removed 5 bases at V and 4 bases at J, leaving 7 bases unmatched. CDR1 and CDR2 from the germline V gene are LGHDT and YNNKEL (reference sequence). CDR3: CASSIGTGRPDTQYF. DNA for the CDR3: TGTGCCAGCAGCATCGGGACAGGGAGGCCAGATACGCAGTATTTT.

This clonotype was observed at least ten times. The genes are TRBV14 and TRBJ2-3, with TRBD2 identical over 10 bases. J gave up 3 bases and V 3 bases, and 9 bases lay outside the gene matches. Germline values: CDR1 SGHDN, CDR2 FVKESK. There are 17 residues in the CDR3. CDR3 protein: CASSHGLAGVWTDTQYF. The CDR3 DNA sequence: TGTGCCAGCAGCCATGGCCTAGCGGGAGTATGGACAGATACGCAGTATTTT.